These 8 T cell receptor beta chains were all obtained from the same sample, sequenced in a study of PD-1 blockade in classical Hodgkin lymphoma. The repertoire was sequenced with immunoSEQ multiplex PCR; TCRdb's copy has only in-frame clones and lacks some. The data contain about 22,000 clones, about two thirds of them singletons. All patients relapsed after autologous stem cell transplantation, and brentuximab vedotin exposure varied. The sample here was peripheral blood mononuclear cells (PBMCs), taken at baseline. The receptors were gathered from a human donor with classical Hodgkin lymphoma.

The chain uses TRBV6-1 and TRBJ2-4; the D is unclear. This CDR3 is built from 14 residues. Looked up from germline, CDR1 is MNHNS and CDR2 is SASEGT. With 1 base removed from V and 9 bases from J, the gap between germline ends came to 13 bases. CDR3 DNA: TGTGCCAGCAGTGAAGACCCGGCAGCTCGCATTCAGTACTTC. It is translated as CASSEDPAARIQYF.

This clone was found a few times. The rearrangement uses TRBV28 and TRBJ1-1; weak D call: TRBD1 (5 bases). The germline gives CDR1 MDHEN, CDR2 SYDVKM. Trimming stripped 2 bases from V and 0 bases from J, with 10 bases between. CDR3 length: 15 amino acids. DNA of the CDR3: TGTGCCAGCAGTTTAGTTCTGGGACTGAACACTGAAGCTTTCTTT. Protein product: CASSLVLGLNTEAFF.

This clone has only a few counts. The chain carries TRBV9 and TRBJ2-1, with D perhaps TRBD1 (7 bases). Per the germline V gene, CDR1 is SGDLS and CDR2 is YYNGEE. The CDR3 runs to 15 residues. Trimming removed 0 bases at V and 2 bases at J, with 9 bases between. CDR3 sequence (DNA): TGTGCCAGCAGCGTAGGGAGGGGGCCCTACAATGAGCAGTTCTTC. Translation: CASSVGRGPYNEQFF. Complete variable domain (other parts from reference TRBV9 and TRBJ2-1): DSGVTQTPKHLITATGQRVTLRCSPRSGDLSVYWYQQSLDQGLQFLIQYYNGEERAKGNILERFSAQQFPDLHSELNLSSLELGDSALYFCASSVGRGPYNEQFFGPGTRLTVL.

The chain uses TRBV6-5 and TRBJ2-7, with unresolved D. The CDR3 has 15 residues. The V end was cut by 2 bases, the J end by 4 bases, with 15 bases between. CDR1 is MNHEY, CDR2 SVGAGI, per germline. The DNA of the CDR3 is TGTGCCAGCAGTTACGTTGCGGTGGGTGGGTACGAGCAGTACTTC. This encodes CASSYVAVGGYEQYF.

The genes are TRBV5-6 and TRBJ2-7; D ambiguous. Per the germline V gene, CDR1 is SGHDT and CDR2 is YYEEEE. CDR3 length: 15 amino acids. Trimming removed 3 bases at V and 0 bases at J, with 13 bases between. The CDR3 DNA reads TGTGCCAGCAGCTACCGAGTTTCCTTCTCCTACGAGCAGTACTTC. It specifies CASSYRVSFSYEQYF.

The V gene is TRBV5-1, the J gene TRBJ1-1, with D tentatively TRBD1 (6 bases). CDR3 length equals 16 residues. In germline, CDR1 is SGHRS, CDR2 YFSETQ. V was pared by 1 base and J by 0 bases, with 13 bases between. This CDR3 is CASSLKTGLMNTEAFF. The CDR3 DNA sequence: TGCGCCAGCAGCTTGAAAACAGGGTTAATGAACACTGAAGCTTTCTTT. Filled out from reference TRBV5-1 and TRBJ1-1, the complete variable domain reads KAGVTQTPRYLIKTRGQQVTLSCSPISGHRSVSWYQQTPGQGLQFLFEYFSETQRNKGNFPGRFSGRQFSNSRSEMNVSTLELGDSALYLCASSLKTGLMNTEAFFGQGTRLTVV.

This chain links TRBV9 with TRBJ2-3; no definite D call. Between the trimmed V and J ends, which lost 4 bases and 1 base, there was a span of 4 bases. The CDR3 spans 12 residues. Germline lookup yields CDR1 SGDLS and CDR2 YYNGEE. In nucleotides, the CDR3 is TGTGCCAGCAGCCCTCGCACAGATACGCAGTATTTT. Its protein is CASSPRTDTQYF.

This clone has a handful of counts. The CDR3 reads CASSPDGSTNEKLFF. The CDR3 nucleotides read TGTGCCAGCAGCCCCGACGGGTCAACTAATGAAAAACTGTTTTTT. The chain joins TRBV5-4 to TRBJ1-4; D not resolved. The ends were cut back, 4 bases at V and 0 bases at J, with 10 bases in the middle. The CDR3 loop spans 15 amino acids. Germline CDR1 reads SGHNT; CDR2 reads YYREEE (reference sequence). Based on the CDR3 plus reference TRBV5-4 and TRBJ1-4, the full variable domain is ETGVTQSPTHLIKTRGQQVTLRCSSQSGHNTVSWYQQALGQGPQFIFQYYREEENGRGNFPPRFSGLQFPNYSSELNVNALELDDSALYLCASSPDGSTNEKLFFGSGTQLSVL.